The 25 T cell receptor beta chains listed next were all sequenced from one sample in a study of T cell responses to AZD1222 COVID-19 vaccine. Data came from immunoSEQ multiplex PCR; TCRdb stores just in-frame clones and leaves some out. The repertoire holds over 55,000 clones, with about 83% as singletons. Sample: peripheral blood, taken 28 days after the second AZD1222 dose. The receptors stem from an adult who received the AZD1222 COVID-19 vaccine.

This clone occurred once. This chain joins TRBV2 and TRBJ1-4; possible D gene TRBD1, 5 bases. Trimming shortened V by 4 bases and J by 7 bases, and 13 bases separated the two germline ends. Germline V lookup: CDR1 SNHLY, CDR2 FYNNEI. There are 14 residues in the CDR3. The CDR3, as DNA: TGTGCCAGCAGTGTTCAGGGCAAGGTTGAAAAACTGTTTTTT. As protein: CASSVQGKVEKLFF.

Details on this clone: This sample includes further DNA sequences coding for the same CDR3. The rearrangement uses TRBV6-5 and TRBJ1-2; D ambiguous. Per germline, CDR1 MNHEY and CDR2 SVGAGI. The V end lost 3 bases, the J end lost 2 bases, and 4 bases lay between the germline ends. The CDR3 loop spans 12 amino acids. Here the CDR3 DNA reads TGTGCCAGCAGTTATTCGAACTATGGCTACACCTTC. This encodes CASSYSNYGYTF.

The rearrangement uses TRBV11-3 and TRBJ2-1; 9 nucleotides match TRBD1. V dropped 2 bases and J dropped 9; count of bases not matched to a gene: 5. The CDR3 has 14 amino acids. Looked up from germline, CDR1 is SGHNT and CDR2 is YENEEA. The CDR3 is CASSLRGGQGEQFF. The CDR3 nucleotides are TGTGCCAGCAGCTTAAGAGGGGGACAGGGTGAGCAGTTCTTC.

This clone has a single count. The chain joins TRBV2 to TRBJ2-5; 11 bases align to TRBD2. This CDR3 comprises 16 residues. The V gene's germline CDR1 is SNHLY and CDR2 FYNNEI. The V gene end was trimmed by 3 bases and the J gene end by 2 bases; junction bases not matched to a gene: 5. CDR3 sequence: CASSEGLAEAQETQYF. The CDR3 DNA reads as TGTGCCAGCAGTGAGGGACTAGCGGAGGCACAAGAGACCCAGTACTTC.

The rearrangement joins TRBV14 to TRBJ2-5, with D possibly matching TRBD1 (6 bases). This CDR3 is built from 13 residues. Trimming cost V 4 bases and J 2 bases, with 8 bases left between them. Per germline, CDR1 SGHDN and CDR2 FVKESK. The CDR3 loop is CASSRGRQETQYF. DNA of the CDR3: TGTGCCAGCAGCCGGGGGCGTCAAGAGACCCAGTACTTC.

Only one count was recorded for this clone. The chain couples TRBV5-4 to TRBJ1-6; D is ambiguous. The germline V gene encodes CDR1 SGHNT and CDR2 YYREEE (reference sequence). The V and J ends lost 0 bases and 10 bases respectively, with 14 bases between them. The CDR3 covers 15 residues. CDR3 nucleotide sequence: TGTGCCAGCAGCTTGGATGGGGTCCTTCAATCACCCCTCCACTTT. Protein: CASSLDGVLQSPLHF.

As DNA, the CDR3 is TGTGCCAGTACTCGCGACAGCCTGACCTACGAGCAGTACTTC. This gives the protein CASTRDSLTYEQYF. The chain links TRBV19 to TRBJ2-7, with D tentatively TRBD1 (5 bases). The germline CDR1 and CDR2 sequences are LNHDA and SQIVND (reference sequence). The V gene lost 7 bases and the J gene lost 2 bases, with 15 bases spanning the gap. The length of the CDR3 is 14 residues.

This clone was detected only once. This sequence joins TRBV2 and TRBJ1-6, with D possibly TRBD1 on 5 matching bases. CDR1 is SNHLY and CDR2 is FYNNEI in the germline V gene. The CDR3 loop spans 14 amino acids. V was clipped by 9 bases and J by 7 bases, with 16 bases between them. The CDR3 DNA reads TGTGCCAGTTGCCTCCGGGACGAGAATTCACCCCTCCACTTT. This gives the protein CASCLRDENSPLHF. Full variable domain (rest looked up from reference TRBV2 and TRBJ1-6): EPEVTQTPSHQVTQMGQEVILRCVPISNHLYFYWYRQILGQKVEFLVSFYNNEISEKSEIFDDQFSVERPDGSNFTLKIRSTKLEDSAMYFCASCLRDENSPLHFGNGTRLTVT.

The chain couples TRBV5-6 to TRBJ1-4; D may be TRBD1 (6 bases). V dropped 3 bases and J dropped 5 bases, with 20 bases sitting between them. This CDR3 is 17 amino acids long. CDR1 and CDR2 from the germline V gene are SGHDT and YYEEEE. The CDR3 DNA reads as TGTGCCAGCAGCTGGCGGGGGGCCCCCGCGGGAAATGAAAAACTGTTTTTT. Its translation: CASSWRGAPAGNEKLFF.

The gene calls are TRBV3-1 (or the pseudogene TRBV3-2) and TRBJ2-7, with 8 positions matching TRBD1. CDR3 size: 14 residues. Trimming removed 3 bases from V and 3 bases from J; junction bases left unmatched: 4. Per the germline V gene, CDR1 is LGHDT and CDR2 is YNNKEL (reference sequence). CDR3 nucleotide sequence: TGTGCCAGCAGCCACCTAGGACAGGGCTACGAGCAGTACTTC. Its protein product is CASSHLGQGYEQYF.

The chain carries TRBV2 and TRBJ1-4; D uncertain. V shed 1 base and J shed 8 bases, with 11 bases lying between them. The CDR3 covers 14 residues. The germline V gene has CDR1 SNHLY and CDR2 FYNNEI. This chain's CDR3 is CASSEGAIREKLFF. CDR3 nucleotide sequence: TGTGCCAGCAGTGAAGGGGCAATACGAGAAAAACTGTTTTTT.

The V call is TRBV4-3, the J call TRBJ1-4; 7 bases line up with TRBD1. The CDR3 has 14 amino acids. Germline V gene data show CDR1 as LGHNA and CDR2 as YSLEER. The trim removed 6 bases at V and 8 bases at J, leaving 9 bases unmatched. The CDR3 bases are TGCGCCAGCAGAAGACAGGGTCGAGGGGAAAAACTGTTTTTT. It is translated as CASRRQGRGEKLFF.

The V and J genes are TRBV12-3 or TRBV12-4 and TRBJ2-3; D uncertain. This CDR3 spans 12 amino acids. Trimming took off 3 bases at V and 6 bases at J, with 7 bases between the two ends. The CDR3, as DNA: TGTGCCAGCAGTTTTGGGCGGGATACGCAGTATTTT. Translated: CASSFGRDTQYF.

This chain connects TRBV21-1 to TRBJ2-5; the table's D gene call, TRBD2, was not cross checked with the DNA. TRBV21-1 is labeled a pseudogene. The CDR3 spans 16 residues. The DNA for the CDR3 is TGTGCCAGCAGCAAAGAGGTAGCGGGGGCCCAAGAGACCCAGTACTTC. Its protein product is CASSKEVAGAQETQYF.

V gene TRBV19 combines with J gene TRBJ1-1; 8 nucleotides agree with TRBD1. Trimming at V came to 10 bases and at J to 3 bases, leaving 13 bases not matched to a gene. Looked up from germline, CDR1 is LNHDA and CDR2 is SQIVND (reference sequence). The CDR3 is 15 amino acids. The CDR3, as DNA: TGTGCCATAACGCAGACACCGGGACAGGACACTGAAGCTTTCTTT. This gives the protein CAITQTPGQDTEAFF.

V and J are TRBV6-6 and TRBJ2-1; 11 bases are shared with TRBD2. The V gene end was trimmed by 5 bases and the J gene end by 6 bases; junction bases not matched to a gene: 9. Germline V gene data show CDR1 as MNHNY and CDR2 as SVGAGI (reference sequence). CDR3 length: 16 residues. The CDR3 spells CASSRGTSGAGNEQFF. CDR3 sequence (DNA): TGTGCCAGCAGTCGAGGGACTAGCGGAGCGGGCAATGAGCAGTTCTTC.

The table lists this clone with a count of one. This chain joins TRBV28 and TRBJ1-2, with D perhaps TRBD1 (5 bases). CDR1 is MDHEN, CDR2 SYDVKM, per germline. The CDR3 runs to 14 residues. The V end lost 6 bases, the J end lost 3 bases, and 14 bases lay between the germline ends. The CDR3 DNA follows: TGTGCCAGCAGCTCCGGGGGGACGGACTATGGCTACACCTTC. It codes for CASSSGGTDYGYTF.

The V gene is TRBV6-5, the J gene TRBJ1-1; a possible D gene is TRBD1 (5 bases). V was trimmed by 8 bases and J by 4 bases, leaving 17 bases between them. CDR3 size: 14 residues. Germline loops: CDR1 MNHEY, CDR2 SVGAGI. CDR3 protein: CASSGGWVVTEAFF. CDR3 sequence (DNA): TGTGCCAGCTCGGGGGGGTGGGTGGTCACTGAAGCTTTCTTT.

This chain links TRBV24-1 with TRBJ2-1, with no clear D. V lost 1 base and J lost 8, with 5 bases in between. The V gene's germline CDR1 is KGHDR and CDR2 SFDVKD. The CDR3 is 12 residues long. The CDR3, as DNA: TGTGCCACCAGTGATTTACGATATGAGCAGTTCTTC. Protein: CATSDLRYEQFF.

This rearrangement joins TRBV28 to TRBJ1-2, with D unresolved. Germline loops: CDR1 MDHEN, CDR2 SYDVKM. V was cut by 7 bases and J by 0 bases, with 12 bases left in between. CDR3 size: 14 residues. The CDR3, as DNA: TGTGCCAGCACCGGGGAGACGGCTAACTATGGCTACACCTTC. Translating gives CASTGETANYGYTF.

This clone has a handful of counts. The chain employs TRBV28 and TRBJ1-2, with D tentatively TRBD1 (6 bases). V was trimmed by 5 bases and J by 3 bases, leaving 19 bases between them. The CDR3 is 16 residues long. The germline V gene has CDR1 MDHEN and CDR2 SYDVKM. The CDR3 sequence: CASSPPPGGGYYGYTF. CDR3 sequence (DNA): TGTGCCAGCAGTCCCCCGCCCGGGGGCGGTTACTATGGCTACACCTTC.

CDR3 in DNA: TGTGCCAGTAGTGTGGGCCAAGGCACCGGGGAGCTGTTTTTT. The encoded protein is CASSVGQGTGELFF. The chain links TRBV19 to TRBJ2-2; D is uncertain. V shed 5 bases and J shed 4 bases, with 11 bases lying between them. Looked up from germline, CDR1 is LNHDA and CDR2 is SQIVND (reference sequence). The CDR3 length is 14 residues.

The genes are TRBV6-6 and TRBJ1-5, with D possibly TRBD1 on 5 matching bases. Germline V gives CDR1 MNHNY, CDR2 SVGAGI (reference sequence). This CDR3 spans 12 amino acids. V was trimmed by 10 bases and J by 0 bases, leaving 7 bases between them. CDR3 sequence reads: CATGTSNQPQHF. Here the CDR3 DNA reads TGTGCCACCGGGACTAGCAATCAGCCCCAGCATTTT.

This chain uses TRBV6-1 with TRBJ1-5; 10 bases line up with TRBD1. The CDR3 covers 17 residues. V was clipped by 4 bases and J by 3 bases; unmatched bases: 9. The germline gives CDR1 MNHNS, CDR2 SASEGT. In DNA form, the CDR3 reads TGTGCCAGCAGTGGCGCGACAGGGGGCTGGGACAATCAGCCCCAGCATTTT. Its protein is CASSGATGGWDNQPQHF.

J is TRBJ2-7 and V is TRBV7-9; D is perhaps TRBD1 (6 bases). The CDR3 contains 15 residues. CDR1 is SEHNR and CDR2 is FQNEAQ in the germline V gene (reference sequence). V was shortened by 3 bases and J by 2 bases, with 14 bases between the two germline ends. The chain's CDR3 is CASSFGQGSTYEQYF. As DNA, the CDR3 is TGTGCCAGCAGCTTTGGTCAGGGGTCCACCTACGAGCAGTACTTC.